A single sample gave rise to the 13 T cell receptor beta chains below, sequenced in a study of early T cells in non-severe SARS-CoV-2 infection. One entry per CDR3 protein results from TCRdb running MiXCR on the 5' RACE reads. The sample consists of tens of thousands of distinct CDR3 sequences, under 9.5% of them appearing once. Sequences were obtained from whole blood. The receptors here all came from an adult who was a healthcare worker with PCR-confirmed SARS-CoV-2 infection or an uninfected control (not recorded which).

This clonotype appeared many times. The CDR3 sequence: CASSGRTGGDFSGANVLTF. The CDR3 DNA is TGTGCCAGCAGTGGCAGGACAGGGGGGGATTTCTCTGGGGCCAACGTCCTGACTTTC. The V gene is TRBV25-1, the J gene TRBJ2-6; 10 nucleotides line up with TRBD1. Germline values: CDR1 MGHDK, CDR2 SYGVNS. This CDR3 is built from 19 residues. V shed 4 bases and J 0 bases; nucleotides not matched to a gene: 9.

This clonotype was detected ten times or more. The chain is built from TRBV29-1 and TRBJ2-7, with D unresolved. The CDR3 contains 11 residues. Deletions cut 4 bases from V and 3 bases from J, with 7 bases between. CDR1 is SQVTM, CDR2 ANQGSEA, per germline. As DNA, the CDR3 is TGCAGCGTTGTAGTCATCTACGAGCAGTACTTC. This gives the protein CSVVVIYEQYF.

This clonotype has just a few counts. The J gene is TRBJ1-1, the V gene TRBV7-2, with TRBD1 identical over 8 bases. The trim removed 5 bases at V and 3 bases at J, leaving 11 bases unmatched. The CDR3 totals 16 residues. Germline V gene lookup returns CDR1 SGHTA and CDR2 FQGNSA. The DNA for the CDR3 is TGTGCCAGCAGCCTCGACAGGGGAATGAAAGACACTGAAGCTTTCTTT. It translates to CASSLDRGMKDTEAFF.

This clonotype was seen more than once but under ten times. V usage is TRBV20-1 and J usage is TRBJ1-3, with 7 bases lining up with TRBD1. The CDR3 spans 13 residues. V was pared by 6 bases and J by 2 bases, with 4 bases of the junction left unmatched. Germline V gives CDR1 DFQATT, CDR2 SNEGSKA (reference sequence). The CDR3 nucleotides are TGCAGTGCCCCGACAGGGCCTGGAAACACCATATATTTT. Encoded protein: CSAPTGPGNTIYF.

There are many counts of this clonotype. This sequence joins TRBV5-1 and TRBJ1-2, with unresolved D. V gave up 1 base and J gave up 7 bases, with 17 bases separating them. The V gene's germline CDR1 is SGHRS and CDR2 YFSETQ. The CDR3 spans 15 residues. In DNA form, the CDR3 reads TGCGCCAGCAGCTTGAGTGGACGGGGAAGATCTGGCTACACCTTC. This gives the protein CASSLSGRGRSGYTF.

The chain joins TRBV27 to TRBJ2-1; tentative D call: TRBD1 (6 bases). Germline-derived CDR1 and CDR2 are MNHEY and SMNVEV (reference sequence). V gave up 3 bases and J gave up 7 bases, with 13 bases separating them. This CDR3 spans 14 amino acids. In DNA, the CDR3 is TGTGCCAGCAGTTTCCCTGGGGGCGGGAATGAGCAGTTCTTC. This gives the protein CASSFPGGGNEQFF.

This clonotype was seen repeatedly, ten times or more. The V call is TRBV5-1, the J call TRBJ1-2, with TRBD1 matching 7 bases. With 0 bases clipped from V and 5 bases from J, the junction kept 4 bases outside the gene matches. CDR3 length: 14 residues. Germline V gene sequence: CDR1 SGHRS, CDR2 YFSETQ. The CDR3 sequence: CASSLDGQEYGYTF. CDR3 DNA sequence: TGCGCCAGCAGCTTGGATGGACAGGAGTATGGCTACACCTTC. Full variable domain (missing parts from reference TRBV5-1 and TRBJ1-2): KAGVTQTPRYLIKTRGQQVTLSCSPISGHRSVSWYQQTPGQGLQFLFEYFSETQRNKGNFPGRFSGRQFSNSRSEMNVSTLELGDSALYLCASSLDGQEYGYTFGSGTRLTVV.

There are many counts of this clonotype. V gene TRBV11-2 combines with J gene TRBJ2-3; a possible D gene is TRBD2 (6 bases). The germline CDR1 and CDR2 sequences are SGHAT and FQNNGV. V shed 6 bases and J shed 2 bases, with 21 bases lying between them. The CDR3 covers 17 residues. In DNA form, the CDR3 reads TGTGCCAGCAGTCCCTGGAGGGTGGGCGGAGACACAGATACGCAGTATTTT. The encoded protein is CASSPWRVGGDTDTQYF.

The chain couples TRBV7-6 to TRBJ2-3; unclear D gene. V was shortened by 4 bases and J by 8 bases, with 13 bases between the two germline ends. The CDR3 has 13 amino acids. Looked up from germline, CDR1 is SGHVS and CDR2 is FNYEAQ. This CDR3 reads CASSSLEPGTQYF. The DNA for the CDR3 is TGTGCCAGCAGCTCCCTAGAGCCCGGTACGCAGTATTTT.

In this sample, this clonotype turned up many times. The rearrangement links TRBV5-1 to TRBJ2-5, with D possibly being TRBD2 (7 bases). With 4 bases removed from V and 4 bases from J, the gap between germline ends came to 32 bases. CDR1 and CDR2 from the germline V gene are SGHRS and YFSETQ. There are 20 residues in the CDR3. CDR3 in DNA: TGCGCCAGCAGCCCGTTGATGTCTTCGGGGGGCAGTTCGATAGGAGAGACCCAGTACTTC. Translated, it gives CASSPLMSSGGSSIGETQYF.

The chain has TRBV7-8 and TRBJ1-5; D uncertain. Germline V gene data show CDR1 as SGHVS and CDR2 as FQNEAQ. V was pared by 7 bases and J by 4 bases, with 17 bases between. This CDR3 is 15 amino acids long. The CDR3 DNA reads as TGTGCCAGCAACCACGTTTCCGGGGTAAATCAGCCCCAGCATTTT. Protein: CASNHVSGVNQPQHF.

This clonotype occurred a few times. This rearrangement joins TRBV20-1 to TRBJ2-7; 11 bases are shared with TRBD2. Trimming removed 3 bases from V and 2 bases from J; junction bases left unmatched: 9. This CDR3 contains 16 residues. CDR1 is DFQATT, CDR2 SNEGSKA, per germline (reference sequence). DNA for the CDR3: TGCAGTGCTAGTAATCCTAGCGGGGGGAAACCCTACGAGCAGTACTTC. Its protein is CSASNPSGGKPYEQYF.

Ten or more counts support this clonotype. The J gene is TRBJ1-1, the V gene TRBV7-9; TRBD1 agrees at 9 bases. V lost 1 base, J lost 7 bases, and 13 bases stayed unmatched. The CDR3 has 17 amino acids. The germline gives CDR1 SEHNR, CDR2 FQNEAQ (reference sequence). The CDR3 DNA is TGTGCCAGCAGCTTAGAATACGAGACAGGGGGACGCTTTGAAGCTTTCTTT. Encoded protein: CASSLEYETGGRFEAFF.